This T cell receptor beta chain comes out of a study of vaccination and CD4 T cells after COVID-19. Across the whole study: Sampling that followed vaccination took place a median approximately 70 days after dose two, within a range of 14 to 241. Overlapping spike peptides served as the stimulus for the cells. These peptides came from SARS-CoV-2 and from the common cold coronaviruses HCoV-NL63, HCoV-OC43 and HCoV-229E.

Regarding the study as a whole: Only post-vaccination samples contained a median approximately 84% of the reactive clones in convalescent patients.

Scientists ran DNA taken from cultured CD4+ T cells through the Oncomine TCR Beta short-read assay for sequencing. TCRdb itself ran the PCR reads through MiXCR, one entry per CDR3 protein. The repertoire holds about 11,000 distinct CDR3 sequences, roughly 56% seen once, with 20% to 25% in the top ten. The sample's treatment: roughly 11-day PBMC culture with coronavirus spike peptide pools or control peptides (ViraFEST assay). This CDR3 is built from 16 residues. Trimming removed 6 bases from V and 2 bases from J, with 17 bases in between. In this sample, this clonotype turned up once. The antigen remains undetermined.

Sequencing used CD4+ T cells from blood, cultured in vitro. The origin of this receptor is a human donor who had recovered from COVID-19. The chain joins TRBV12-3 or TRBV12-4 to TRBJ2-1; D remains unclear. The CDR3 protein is CASSLTGRITYNEQFF. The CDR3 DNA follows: TGTGCCAGCAGCCTCACGGGCAGGATAACCTACAATGAGCAGTTCTTC.